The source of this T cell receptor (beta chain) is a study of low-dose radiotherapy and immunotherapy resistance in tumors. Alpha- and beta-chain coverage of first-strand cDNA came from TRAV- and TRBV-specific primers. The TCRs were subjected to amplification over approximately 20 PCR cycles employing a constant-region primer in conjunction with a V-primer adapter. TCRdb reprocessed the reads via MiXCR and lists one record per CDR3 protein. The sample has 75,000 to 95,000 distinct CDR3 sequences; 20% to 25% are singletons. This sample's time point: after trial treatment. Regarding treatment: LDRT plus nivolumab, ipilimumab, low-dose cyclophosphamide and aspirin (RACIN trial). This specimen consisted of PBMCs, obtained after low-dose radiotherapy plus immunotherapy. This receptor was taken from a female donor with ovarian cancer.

CDR3 nucleotide sequence: TGTGCCAGCAGCCCGCGATGGGCTACCCAAGACACAGATACGCAGTATTTT. This translates into CASSPRWATQDTDTQYF. The chain uses TRBV9 and TRBJ2-3; D gene unclear. Germline lookup yields CDR1 SGDLS and CDR2 YYNGEE. V lost 4 bases, J lost 2 bases, and 20 bases lay in between. The length of the CDR3 is 17 residues. The full variable domain, completed using reference TRBV9 and TRBJ2-3, is DSGVTQTPKHLITATGQRVTLRCSPRSGDLSVYWYQQSLDQGLQFLIQYYNGEERAKGNILERFSAQQFPDLHSELNLSSLELGDSALYFCASSPRWATQDTDTQYFGPGTRLTVL.